This section outlines one T cell receptor (beta chain) sequence together with its context. This record comes from a study of identical twins. In TCRdb, the 5' RACE reads were re-called with MiXCR into one record per CDR3 protein. The sample has 400,000 to 550,000 distinct CDR3 sequences, roughly a fifth seen once; the top ten hold around 0.91%. V was cut by 3 bases and J by 7 bases, with 17 bases left in between. The length of the CDR3 is 15 residues. Germline CDR1 is SGHKS and CDR2 is YYEKEE (reference sequence). This sample also appeared in a second study, on T cells expressing NK-cell markers.

This chain connects TRBV5-5 to TRBJ2-1, with D possibly matching TRBD2 (6 bases). The TCR comes from a woman aged 18 to 35 in good health. The sample was CD4+ T cells sorted from blood. The CDR3 sequence is CASSWGDGRTNEQFF. In nucleotides, the CDR3 is TGTGCCAGCAGCTGGGGGGACGGACGTACGAATGAGCAGTTCTTC. Supplemented by reference TRBV5-5 and TRBJ2-1, the full variable domain reads DAGVTQSPTHLIKTRGQQVTLRCSPISGHKSVSWYQQVLGQGPQFIFQYYEKEERGRGNFPDRFSARQFPNYSSELNVNALLLGDSALYLCASSWGDGRTNEQFFGPGTRLTVL.